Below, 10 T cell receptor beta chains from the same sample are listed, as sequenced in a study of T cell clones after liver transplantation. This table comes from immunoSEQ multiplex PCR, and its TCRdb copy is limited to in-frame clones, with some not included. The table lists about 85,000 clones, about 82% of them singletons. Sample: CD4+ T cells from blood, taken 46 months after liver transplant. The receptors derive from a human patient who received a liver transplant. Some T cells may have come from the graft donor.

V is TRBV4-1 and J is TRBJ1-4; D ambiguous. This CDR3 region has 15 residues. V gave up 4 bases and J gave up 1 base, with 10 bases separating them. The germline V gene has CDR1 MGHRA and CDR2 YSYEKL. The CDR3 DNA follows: TGCGCCAGCAGCCTTTCCGGGCAAACTAATGAAAAACTGTTTTTT. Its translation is CASSLSGQTNEKLFF.

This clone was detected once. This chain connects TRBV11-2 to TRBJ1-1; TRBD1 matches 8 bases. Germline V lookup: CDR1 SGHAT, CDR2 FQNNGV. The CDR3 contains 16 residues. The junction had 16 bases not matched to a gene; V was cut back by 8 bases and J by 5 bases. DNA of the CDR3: TGTGCCAGCGTTCAGCCTCCGGGACAGGTAGTGACTGAAGCTTTCTTT. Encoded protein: CASVQPPGQVVTEAFF.

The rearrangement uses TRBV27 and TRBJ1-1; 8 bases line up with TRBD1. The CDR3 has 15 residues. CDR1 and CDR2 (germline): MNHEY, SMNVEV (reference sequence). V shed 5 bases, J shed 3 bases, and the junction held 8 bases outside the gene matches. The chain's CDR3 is CASSAQGARYTEAFF. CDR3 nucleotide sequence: TGTGCCAGCAGTGCGCAGGGGGCGAGGTACACTGAAGCTTTCTTT.

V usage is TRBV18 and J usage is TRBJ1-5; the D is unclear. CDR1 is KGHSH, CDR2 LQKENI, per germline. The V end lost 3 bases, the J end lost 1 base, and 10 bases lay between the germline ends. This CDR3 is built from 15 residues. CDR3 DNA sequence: TGTGCCAGCTCACCGGACGGCAGCAGCAATCAGCCCCAGCATTTT. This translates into CASSPDGSSNQPQHF. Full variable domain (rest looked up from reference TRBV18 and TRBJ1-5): NAGVMQNPRHLVRRRGQEARLRCSPMKGHSHVYWYRQLPEEGLKFMVYLQKENIIDESGMPKERFSAEFPKEGPSILRIQQVVRGDSAAYFCASSPDGSSNQPQHFGDGTRLSIL.

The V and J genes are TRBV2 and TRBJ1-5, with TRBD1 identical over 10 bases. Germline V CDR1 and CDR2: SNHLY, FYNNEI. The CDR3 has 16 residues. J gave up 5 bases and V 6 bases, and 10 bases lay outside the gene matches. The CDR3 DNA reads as TGTGCCAGCAGCCCCCGGGGACAGGGGAGGGATCAGCCCCAGCATTTT. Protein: CASSPRGQGRDQPQHF.

CDR3 in DNA: TGTGCCAGCAGATTACAGGAGGGCCAAGAGACCCAGTACTTC. Its protein product is CASRLQEGQETQYF. J is TRBJ2-5 and V is TRBV5-4; D may be TRBD2 (6 bases). The CDR3 is made up of 14 amino acids. Germline V gene data show CDR1 as SGHNT and CDR2 as YYREEE (reference sequence). V lost 5 bases, J lost 1 base, and 12 bases lay in between.

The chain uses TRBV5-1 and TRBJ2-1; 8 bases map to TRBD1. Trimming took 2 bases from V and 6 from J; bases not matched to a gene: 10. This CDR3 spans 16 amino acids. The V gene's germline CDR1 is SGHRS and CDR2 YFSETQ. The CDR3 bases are TGCGCCAGCAGCTTTCAGGGGGCCTGGGTGGGCAATGAGCAGTTCTTC. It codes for CASSFQGAWVGNEQFF.

This chain's CDR3 is CASSLDSSGAEKFF. CDR3 nucleotide sequence: TGTGCCAGCAGCTTGGACAGTAGCGGGGCGGAAAAGTTCTTC. The V call is TRBV7-2, the J call TRBJ2-1; 8 nucleotides align to TRBD2. Germline loops: CDR1 SGHTA, CDR2 FQGNSA. After removal of 3 bases from V and 14 bases from J, the junction contained 12 bases not matched to a gene. CDR3 length equals 14 residues.

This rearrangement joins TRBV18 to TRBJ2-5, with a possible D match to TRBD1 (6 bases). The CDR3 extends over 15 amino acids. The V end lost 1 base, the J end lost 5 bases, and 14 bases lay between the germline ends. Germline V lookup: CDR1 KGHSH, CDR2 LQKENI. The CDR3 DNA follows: TGTGCCAGCTCACCACAGGCAGGGGCATCGGAGACCCAGTACTTC. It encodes CASSPQAGASETQYF.

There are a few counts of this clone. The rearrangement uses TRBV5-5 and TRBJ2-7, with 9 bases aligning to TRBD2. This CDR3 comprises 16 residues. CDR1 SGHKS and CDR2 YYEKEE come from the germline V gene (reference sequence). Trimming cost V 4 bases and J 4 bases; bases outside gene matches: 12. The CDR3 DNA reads TGTGCCAGCAGCCTTCAGCGACGACTAGCGGATTACGAGCAGTACTTC. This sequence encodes CASSLQRRLADYEQYF.